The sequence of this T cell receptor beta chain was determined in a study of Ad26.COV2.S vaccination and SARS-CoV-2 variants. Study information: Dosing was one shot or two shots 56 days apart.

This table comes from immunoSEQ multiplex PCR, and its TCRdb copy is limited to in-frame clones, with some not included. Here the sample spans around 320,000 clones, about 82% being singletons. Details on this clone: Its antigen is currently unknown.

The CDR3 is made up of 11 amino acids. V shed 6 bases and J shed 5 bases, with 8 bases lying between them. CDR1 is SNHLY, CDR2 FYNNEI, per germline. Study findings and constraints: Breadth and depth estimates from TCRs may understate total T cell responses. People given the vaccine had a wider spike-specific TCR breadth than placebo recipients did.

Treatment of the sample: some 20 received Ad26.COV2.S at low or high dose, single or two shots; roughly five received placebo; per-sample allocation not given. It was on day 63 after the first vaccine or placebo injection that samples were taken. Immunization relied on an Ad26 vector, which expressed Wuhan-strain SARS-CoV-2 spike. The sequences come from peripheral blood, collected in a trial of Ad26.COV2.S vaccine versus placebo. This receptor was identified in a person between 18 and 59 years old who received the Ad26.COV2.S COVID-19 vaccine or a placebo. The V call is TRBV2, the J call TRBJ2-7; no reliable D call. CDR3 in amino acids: CASRAEDEQYF. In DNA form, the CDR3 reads TGTGCCAGCAGGGCTGAGGACGAGCAGTACTTC. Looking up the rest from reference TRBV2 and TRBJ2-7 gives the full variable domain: EPEVTQTPSHQVTQMGQEVILRCVPISNHLYFYWYRQILGQKVEFLVSFYNNEISEKSEIFDDQFSVERPDGSNFTLKIRSTKLEDSAMYFCASRAEDEQYFGPGTRLTVT.